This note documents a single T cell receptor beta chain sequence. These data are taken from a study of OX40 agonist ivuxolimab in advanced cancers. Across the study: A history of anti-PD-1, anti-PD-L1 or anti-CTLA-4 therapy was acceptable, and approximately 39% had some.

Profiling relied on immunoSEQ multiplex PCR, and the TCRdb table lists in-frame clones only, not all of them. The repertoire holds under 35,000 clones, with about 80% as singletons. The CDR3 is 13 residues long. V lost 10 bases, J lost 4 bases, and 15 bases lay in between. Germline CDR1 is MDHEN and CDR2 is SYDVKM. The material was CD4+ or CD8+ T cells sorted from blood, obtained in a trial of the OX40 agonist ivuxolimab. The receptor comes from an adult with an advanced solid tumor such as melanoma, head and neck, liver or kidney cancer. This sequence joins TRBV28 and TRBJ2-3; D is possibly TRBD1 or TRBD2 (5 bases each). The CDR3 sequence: CATVAGAADTQYF. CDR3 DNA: TGTGCCACCGTGGCCGGGGCCGCAGATACGCAGTATTTT.